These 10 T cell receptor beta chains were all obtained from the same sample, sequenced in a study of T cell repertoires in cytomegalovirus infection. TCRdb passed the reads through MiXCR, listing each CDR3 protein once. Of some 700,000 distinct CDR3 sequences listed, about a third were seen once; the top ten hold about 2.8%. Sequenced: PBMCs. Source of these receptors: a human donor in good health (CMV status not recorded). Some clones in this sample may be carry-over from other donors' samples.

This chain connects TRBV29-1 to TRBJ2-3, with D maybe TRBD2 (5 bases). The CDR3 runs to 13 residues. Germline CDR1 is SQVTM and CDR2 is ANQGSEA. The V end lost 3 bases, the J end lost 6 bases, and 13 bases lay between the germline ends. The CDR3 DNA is TGCAGCGTTGACACACTCCCGGGGGATACGCAGTATTTT. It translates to CSVDTLPGDTQYF.

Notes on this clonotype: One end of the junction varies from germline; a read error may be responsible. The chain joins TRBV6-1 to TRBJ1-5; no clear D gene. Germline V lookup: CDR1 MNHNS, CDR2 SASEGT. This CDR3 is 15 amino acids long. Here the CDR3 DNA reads TGTTCCAGCAGTCACGAACGTGGTTCGGGTCAGCCCCAGCATTTT. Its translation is CSSSHERGSGQPQHF.

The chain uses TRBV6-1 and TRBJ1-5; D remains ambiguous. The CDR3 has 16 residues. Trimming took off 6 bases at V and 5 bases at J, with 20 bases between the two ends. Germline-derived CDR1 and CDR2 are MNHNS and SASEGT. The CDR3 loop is CASSPISGSYDQPQHF. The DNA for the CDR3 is TGTGCCAGCAGCCCGATATCCGGGTCGTACGATCAGCCCCAGCATTTT.

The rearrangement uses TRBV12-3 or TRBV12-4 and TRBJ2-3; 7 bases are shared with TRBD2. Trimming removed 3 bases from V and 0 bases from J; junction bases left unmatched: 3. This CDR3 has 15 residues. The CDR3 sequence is CASSFLRGSTDTQYF. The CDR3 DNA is TGTGCCAGCAGTTTTCTGCGGGGGAGCACAGATACGCAGTATTTT.

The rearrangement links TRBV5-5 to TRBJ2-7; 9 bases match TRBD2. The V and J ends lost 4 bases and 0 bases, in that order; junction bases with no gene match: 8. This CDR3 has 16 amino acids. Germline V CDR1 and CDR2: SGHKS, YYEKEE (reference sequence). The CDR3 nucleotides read TGTGCCAGCAGCCTCAGGGTTAGCGGGGGCTCCTACGAGCAGTACTTC. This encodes CASSLRVSGGSYEQYF.

The CDR3 coding sequence is TGTGCCAGCAGTGAAGAGGTAGCGGGGGGGGTGGCAGATACGCAGTATTTT. It encodes CASSEEVAGGVADTQYF. The chain couples TRBV6-1 to TRBJ2-3, with 11 bases fitting TRBD2. The V and J ends lost 1 base and 4 bases, in that order; junction bases with no gene match: 7. This CDR3 has 17 amino acids. Germline CDR1 reads MNHNS; CDR2 reads SASEGT.

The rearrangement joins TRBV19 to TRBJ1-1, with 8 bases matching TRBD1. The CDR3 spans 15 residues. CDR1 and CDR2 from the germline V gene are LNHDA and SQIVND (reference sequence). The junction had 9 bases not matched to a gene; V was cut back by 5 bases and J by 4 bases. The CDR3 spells CASSAGQGRFTEAFF. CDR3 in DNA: TGTGCCAGTAGTGCAGGACAGGGAAGGTTCACTGAAGCTTTCTTT.

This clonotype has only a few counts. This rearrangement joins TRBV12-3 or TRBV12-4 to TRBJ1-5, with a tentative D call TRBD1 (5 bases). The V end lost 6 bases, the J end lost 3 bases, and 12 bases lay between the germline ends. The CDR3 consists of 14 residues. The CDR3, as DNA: TGTGCCAGCAGGTCTGGACAATTCAATCAGCCCCAGCATTTT. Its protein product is CASRSGQFNQPQHF.

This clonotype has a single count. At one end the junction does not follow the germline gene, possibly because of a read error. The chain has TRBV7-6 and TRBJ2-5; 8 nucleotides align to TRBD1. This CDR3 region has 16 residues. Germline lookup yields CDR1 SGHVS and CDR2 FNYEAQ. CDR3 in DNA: TGTGCCAGCAGCTTAGAAGGACAGGGCCCCCACGAGACCCAGTCCTTC. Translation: CASSLEGQGPHETQSF.

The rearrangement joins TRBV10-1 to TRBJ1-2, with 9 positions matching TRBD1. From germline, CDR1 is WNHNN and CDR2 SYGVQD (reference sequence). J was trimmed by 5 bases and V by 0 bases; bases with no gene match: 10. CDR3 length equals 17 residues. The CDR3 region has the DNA TGCGCCAGCAGTGAGTCGAACCTGACAGGGGGGGGATATGGCTACACCTTC. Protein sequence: CASSESNLTGGGYGYTF.